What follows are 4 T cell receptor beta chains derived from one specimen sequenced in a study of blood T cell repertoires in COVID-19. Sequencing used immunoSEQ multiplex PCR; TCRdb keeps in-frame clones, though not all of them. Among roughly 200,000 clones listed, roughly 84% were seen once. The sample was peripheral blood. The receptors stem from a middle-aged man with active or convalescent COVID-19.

The CDR3 bases are TGTGCCAGCAGCTTTCGTCAGGGGAAGAACACTGAAGCTTTCTTT. It encodes CASSFRQGKNTEAFF. The chain is built from TRBV5-4 and TRBJ1-1, with a weak D call TRBD1 (6 bases). The CDR3 length is 15 residues. Germline values: CDR1 SGHNT, CDR2 YYREEE (reference sequence). The V end lost 2 bases, the J end lost 1 base, and 12 bases lay between the germline ends.

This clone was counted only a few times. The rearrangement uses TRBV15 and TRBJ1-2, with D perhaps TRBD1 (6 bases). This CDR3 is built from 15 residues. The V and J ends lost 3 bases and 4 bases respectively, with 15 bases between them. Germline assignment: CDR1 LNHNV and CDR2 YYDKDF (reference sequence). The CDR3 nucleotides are TGTGCCACCAGCAGTCGGACAGAGAGCCGCTATGGCTACACCTTC. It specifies CATSSRTESRYGYTF.

The DNA for the CDR3 is TGTGCCACCAGTGATAATCCCCACAGGGGAGGTAACACCGGGGAGCTGTTTTTT. This codes for CATSDNPHRGGNTGELFF. V usage is TRBV24-1 and J usage is TRBJ2-2; D possibly corresponds to TRBD1 (7 bases). The germline V gene has CDR1 KGHDR and CDR2 SFDVKD. The CDR3 is made up of 18 amino acids. The germline V and J ends were trimmed by 3 bases and 2 bases, with 18 bases remaining between them.

In nucleotides, the CDR3 is TGTGCCAGCAGCTTAGTACTAGCGGGGGGTTCCTACGAGCAGTACTTC. Translating it yields CASSLVLAGGSYEQYF. The chain carries TRBV7-2 and TRBJ2-7; 12 positions match TRBD2. Losses at the gene ends were 1 base for V and 1 base for J; bases not matched to a gene: 2. The CDR3 loop spans 16 amino acids. Germline values: CDR1 SGHTA, CDR2 FQGNSA.